The rows below give T cell receptor beta chains drawn from one sample of a study of T-cell reconstitution after alpha-beta-depleted transplantation in children. MiXCR, applied by TCRdb to the PCR reads, yields one record per CDR3 protein. The sample yields a few hundred thousand distinct CDR3 sequences, 9.7% seen once. Here the sequenced sample was PBMCs from the stem cell graft donor, taken from the stem cell graft. These receptors were obtained from a human donor who donated a stem cell graft to a child with SCID. Each CDR3 is given with its conserved first and last residue. The order of the fields is J gene, V gene, clone size, D gene, CDR3 protein, CDR3 DNA. The D gene is left open where the match is weak. The size of a clone is reported for some rows only, either as once, few or many, or as a class for expanded clones.

J gene: TRBJ1-1; V gene: TRBV9; clone size: many; D gene: NA; CDR3 protein: CASSRQENTEAFF; CDR3 DNA: TGTGCCAGCAGCCGACAAGAGAACACTGAAGCTTTCTTT
J gene: TRBJ2-1; V gene: TRBV6-1; clone size: many; D gene: NA; CDR3 protein: CASSEAGGHFNEQFF; CDR3 DNA: TGTGCCAGCAGTGAAGCGGGGGGGCACTTCAATGAGCAGTTCTTC
J gene: TRBJ2-5; V gene: TRBV5-1; clone size: many; D gene: NA; CDR3 protein: CASSQGTREETQYF; CDR3 DNA: TGCGCCAGCAGCCAGGGGACAAGGGAAGAGACCCAGTACTTC
J gene: TRBJ2-7; V gene: TRBV6-5; clone size: many; D gene: TRBD1; CDR3 protein: CASSYSGQGVYEQYF; CDR3 DNA: TGTGCCAGCAGTTACTCCGGTCAGGGGGTCTACGAGCAGTACTTC
J gene: TRBJ1-2; V gene: TRBV5-1; clone size: many; D gene: TRBD1; CDR3 protein: CASSQTGWETYGYTF; CDR3 DNA: TGCGCCAGCAGCCAGACAGGGTGGGAGACCTATGGCTACACCTTC
J gene: TRBJ2-2; V gene: TRBV13; clone size: many; D gene: TRBD1; CDR3 protein: CASSSEFPGQYTGELFF; CDR3 DNA: TGTGCCAGCAGTTCAGAGTTCCCGGGACAGTACACCGGGGAGCTGTTTTTT
J gene: TRBJ2-7; V gene: TRBV20-1; clone size: NA; D gene: NA; CDR3 protein: CSAREQGYGEQYF; CDR3 DNA: TGCAGTGCTAGAGAGCAGGGGTACGGCGAGCAGTACTTC
J gene: TRBJ2-5; V gene: TRBV4-3; clone size: many; D gene: TRBD2; CDR3 protein: CASSQVLAGGWEETQYF; CDR3 DNA: TGCGCCAGCAGCCAAGTACTAGCGGGAGGTTGGGAAGAGACCCAGTACTTC
J gene: TRBJ2-5; V gene: TRBV7-9; clone size: many; D gene: TRBD1; CDR3 protein: CASSPRGPETQYF; CDR3 DNA: TGTGCCAGCAGCCCCAGGGGGCCAGAGACCCAGTACTTC
J gene: TRBJ1-1; V gene: TRBV20-1; clone size: many; D gene: TRBD1; CDR3 protein: CSARVDRDHGMNTEAFF; CDR3 DNA: TGCAGTGCAAGAGTTGACAGGGACCATGGCATGAACACTGAAGCTTTCTTT
J gene: TRBJ1-6; V gene: TRBV7-6; clone size: many; D gene: NA; CDR3 protein: CASSLRSQLNSPLHF; CDR3 DNA: TGTGCCAGCAGCTTAAGGTCGCAGCTTAATTCACCCCTCCACTTT
J gene: TRBJ1-6; V gene: TRBV6-5; clone size: many; D gene: NA; CDR3 protein: CASSYLQGLHYNSPLHF; CDR3 DNA: TGTGCCAGCAGTTACCTACAGGGCCTACACTATAATTCACCCCTCCACTTT
J gene: TRBJ1-1; V gene: TRBV11-3; clone size: few; D gene: NA; CDR3 protein: CASSLAEDSEAFF; CDR3 DNA: TGTGCCAGCAGCTTAGCGGAGGACAGTGAAGCTTTCTTT
J gene: TRBJ2-2; V gene: TRBV14; clone size: few; D gene: NA; CDR3 protein: CASSQEERQGRAGELFF; CDR3 DNA: TGTGCCAGCAGCCAAGAGGAACGACAGGGGAGGGCCGGGGAGCTGTTTTTT
J gene: TRBJ1-1; V gene: TRBV9; clone size: few; D gene: NA; CDR3 protein: CASSSGGFTEAFF; CDR3 DNA: TGTGCCAGCAGCTCTGGGGGGTTCACTGAAGCTTTCTTT
J gene: TRBJ1-2; V gene: TRBV20-1; clone size: many; D gene: NA; CDR3 protein: CSARESVSYGYTF; CDR3 DNA: TGCAGTGCTAGGGAATCGGTTAGCTATGGCTACACCTTC